What follows are 18 T cell receptor beta chains derived from one specimen sequenced in a study of blood T cell repertoires in COVID-19. Generated by immunoSEQ multiplex PCR, the TCRdb table keeps only in-frame clones and is missing some. The sample holds over 200,000 clones, just under 90% seen once. Material: peripheral blood. The receptors were sampled from a man aged 25-45 years with COVID-19, enrolled during active disease.

V gene TRBV6-5 combines with J gene TRBJ2-7, with a tentative D call TRBD2 (6 bases). Germline assignment: CDR1 MNHEY and CDR2 SVGAGI. CDR3 length: 13 residues. V shed 6 bases and J shed 3 bases, with 12 bases lying between them. The CDR3 DNA sequence: TGTGCCAGCAGGACCGGGGGACTCTACGAGCAGTACTTC. It yields the protein CASRTGGLYEQYF.

In its sample, this clone was seen once. The chain carries TRBV6-6 and TRBJ2-6; D call uncertain. V dropped 2 bases and J dropped 0 bases, with 8 bases sitting between them. Germline assignment: CDR1 MNHNY and CDR2 SVGAGI (reference sequence). CDR3 length: 16 residues. CDR3 coding DNA: TGTGCCAGCAGTTACAATTCTCCCTCTGGGGCCAACGTCCTGACTTTC. Its protein product is CASSYNSPSGANVLTF.

CDR3 residues: CASSLQGWDYNEQFF. DNA for the CDR3: TGTGCCAGCAGCTTACAGGGTTGGGACTACAATGAGCAGTTCTTC. J is TRBJ2-1 and V is TRBV11-1; tentative D call: TRBD1 (5 bases). There are 15 residues in the CDR3. CDR1 and CDR2 from the germline V gene are SGHAT and FQDESV (reference sequence). V dropped 2 bases and J dropped 3 bases, with 11 bases sitting between them.

The chain couples TRBV3-1 (or the pseudogene TRBV3-2) to TRBJ2-7, with 10 bases lining up with TRBD2. With 6 bases clipped from V and 3 bases from J, the junction kept 11 bases outside the gene matches. The CDR3 length is 16 residues. In germline, CDR1 is LGHDT, CDR2 YNNKEL (reference sequence). CDR3 residues: CASSPPGLAAIYEQYF. In DNA, the CDR3 is TGTGCCAGCAGTCCCCCTGGACTAGCGGCGATCTACGAGCAGTACTTC.

The chain carries TRBV7-2 and TRBJ1-5, with a weak D call TRBD1 (6 bases). In germline, CDR1 is SGHTA, CDR2 FQGNSA. The CDR3 is 15 residues long. V lost 4 bases and J lost 6, with 16 bases in between. The CDR3 reads CASSSGGRLGQPQHF. CDR3 DNA sequence: TGTGCCAGCAGCTCCGGGGGGCGCTTAGGTCAGCCCCAGCATTTT.

This clone was picked up one time. J is TRBJ1-3 and V is TRBV19; TRBD1 matches 9 bases. Germline V gene data show CDR1 as LNHDA and CDR2 as SQIVND (reference sequence). The CDR3 sequence is 12 residues long. The junction had 4 bases not matched to a gene; V was cut back by 10 bases and J by 6 bases. The CDR3: CAIGQGTNTIYF. CDR3 nucleotide sequence: TGTGCCATCGGACAGGGGACAAACACCATATATTTT.

The chain joins TRBV9 to TRBJ2-2; possibly TRBD2 for D (6 bases). The germline gives CDR1 SGDLS, CDR2 YYNGEE. Trimming took 0 bases from V and 7 from J, leaving 13 bases between them. This CDR3 is built from 15 residues. CDR3 in amino acids: CASSVDGGLNGELFF. CDR3 DNA sequence: TGTGCCAGCAGCGTAGATGGAGGGCTCAACGGGGAGCTGTTTTTT.

The table lists this clone with a count of one. The chain links TRBV7-8 to TRBJ1-5; D not resolved. V was cut by 0 bases and J by 3 bases, with 12 bases left in between. The V gene's germline CDR1 is SGHVS and CDR2 FQNEAQ. The CDR3 covers 16 residues. The CDR3, as DNA: TGTGCCAGCAGCTTAGCGCGGGCGTTCCACAATCAGCCCCAGCATTTT. Its protein is CASSLARAFHNQPQHF.

The V and J genes are TRBV21-1 and TRBJ1-1; the table's D gene call, TRBD1, was not cross checked with the DNA. TRBV21-1 is marked as a pseudogene. The CDR3 is 18 amino acids. The chain's CDR3 is CASSKTSGGCSLNTEAFF. The CDR3 nucleotides are TGTGCCAGCAGCAAAACATCTGGGGGCTGTTCCTTGAACACTGAAGCTTTCTTT.

The V call is TRBV24-1, the J call TRBJ2-1; D is unresolved. The CDR3 is 13 amino acids. Germline assignment: CDR1 KGHDR and CDR2 SFDVKD. V lost 3 bases and J 5 bases, leaving 7 bases between the germline ends. CDR3 DNA: TGTGCCACCAGTGATGGCGGAGACAATGAGCAGTTCTTC. This translates into CATSDGGDNEQFF.

The rearrangement links TRBV7-6 to TRBJ2-7, with a possible D match to TRBD2 (7 bases). The CDR3 consists of 16 residues. Germline loops: CDR1 SGHVS, CDR2 FNYEAQ. Trimming shortened V by 5 bases and J by 2 bases, and 19 bases separated the two germline ends. The CDR3, as DNA: TGTGCCAGCAGCCATAAGGGCGCGGGGGCCCCCTACGAGCAGTACTTC. Its protein is CASSHKGAGAPYEQYF. Full variable domain (rest looked up from reference TRBV7-6 and TRBJ2-7): GAGVSQSPRYKVTKRGQDVALRCDPISGHVSLYWYRQALGQGPEFLTYFNYEAQQDKSGLPNDRFSAERPEGSISTLTIQRTEQRDSAMYRCASSHKGAGAPYEQYFGPGTRLTVT.

The chain joins TRBV4-2 to TRBJ1-5; D gene unclear. There are 14 residues in the CDR3. V lost 0 bases and J 9 bases, leaving 12 bases between the germline ends. Germline assignment: CDR1 LGHNA and CDR2 YNFKEQ. CDR3 sequence reads: CASSQEATSGPQHF. The CDR3 DNA follows: TGTGCCAGCAGCCAAGAAGCTACATCAGGGCCCCAGCATTTT.

The chain couples TRBV7-3 to TRBJ2-1; 12 bases agree with TRBD2. V dropped 4 bases and J dropped 0; count of bases not matched to a gene: 10. The CDR3 runs to 19 residues. CDR1 and CDR2 from the germline V gene are SGHTA and FQGTGA. CDR3 nucleotide sequence: TGTGCCAGCAGCTCGCTACCCCCGACTAGCGGGAGCTCCTACAATGAGCAGTTCTTC. It encodes CASSSLPPTSGSSYNEQFF.

The chain combines TRBV5-1 with TRBJ1-1; TRBD1 matches at 8 bases. Germline V gives CDR1 SGHRS, CDR2 YFSETQ. Trimming cost V 0 bases and J 8 bases; bases outside gene matches: 12. The CDR3 extends over 16 amino acids. This chain's CDR3 is CASSLAARSGGGEAFF. In DNA form, the CDR3 reads TGCGCCAGCAGCTTGGCCGCCCGGTCAGGGGGCGGGGAAGCTTTCTTT.

This chain uses TRBV12-3 or TRBV12-4 with TRBJ1-2; D is undetermined. Trimming took off 2 bases at V and 8 bases at J, with 12 bases between the two ends. The CDR3 consists of 13 residues. The CDR3 DNA reads TGTGCCAGCAGTTTACCAGGCCTCGGAGGCTACACCTTC. It specifies CASSLPGLGGYTF.

This chain uses TRBV2 with TRBJ1-1, with D perhaps TRBD1 (5 bases). CDR1 and CDR2 (germline): SNHLY, FYNNEI. This CDR3 contains 14 residues. With 3 bases removed from V and 1 base from J, the gap between germline ends came to 9 bases. The CDR3 spells CASSDVTANTEAFF. The CDR3 nucleotides are TGTGCCAGCAGTGACGTGACAGCGAACACTGAAGCTTTCTTT.

Details on this clone: Different DNA sequences within this sample yield the same CDR3. This rearrangement joins TRBV3-1 (or the pseudogene TRBV3-2) to TRBJ1-2; D is possibly TRBD1 (6 bases). This CDR3 contains 12 residues. The germline gives CDR1 LGHDT, CDR2 YNNKEL (reference sequence). Trimming took 3 bases from V and 4 from J, leaving 6 bases between them. The CDR3 loop is CASSQTGYGYTF. CDR3 in DNA: TGTGCCAGCAGCCAGACAGGCTATGGCTACACCTTC.

This clone was detected a few times. This chain connects TRBV29-1 to TRBJ1-4; D is ambiguous. The germline V gene has CDR1 SQVTM and CDR2 ANQGSEA. The CDR3 length is 13 residues. Trimming cost V 6 bases and J 3 bases, with 11 bases left between them. CDR3 loop: CSVMGRANEKLFF. CDR3 sequence (DNA): TGCAGCGTCATGGGGAGGGCTAATGAAAAACTGTTTTTT.